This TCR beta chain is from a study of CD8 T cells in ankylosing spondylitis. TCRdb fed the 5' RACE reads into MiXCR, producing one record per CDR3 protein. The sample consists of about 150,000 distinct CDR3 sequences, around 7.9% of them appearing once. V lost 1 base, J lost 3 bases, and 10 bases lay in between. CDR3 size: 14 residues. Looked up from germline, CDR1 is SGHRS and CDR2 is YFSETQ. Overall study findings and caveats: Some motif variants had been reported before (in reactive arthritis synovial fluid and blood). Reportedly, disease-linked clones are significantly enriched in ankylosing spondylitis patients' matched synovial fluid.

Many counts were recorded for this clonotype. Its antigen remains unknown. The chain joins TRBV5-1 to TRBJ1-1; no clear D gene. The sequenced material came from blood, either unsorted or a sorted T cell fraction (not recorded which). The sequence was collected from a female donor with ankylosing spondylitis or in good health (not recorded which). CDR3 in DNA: TGCGCCAGCAGCTTGTCTCCAGCCGACACTGAAGCTTTCTTT. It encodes CASSLSPADTEAFF. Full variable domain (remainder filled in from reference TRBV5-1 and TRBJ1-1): KAGVTQTPRYLIKTRGQQVTLSCSPISGHRSVSWYQQTPGQGLQFLFEYFSETQRNKGNFPGRFSGRQFSNSRSEMNVSTLELGDSALYLCASSLSPADTEAFFGQGTRLTVV.